This record looks at one TCR beta chain sequence and its context. This sample was taken from a study of control samples from healthy donors and cancer patients. CDR1 and CDR2 (germline): WNHNN, SYGVQD (reference sequence). This CDR3 region has 13 residues. V lost 7 bases and J lost 1; bases outside the gene matches: 2. Data came from immunoSEQ multiplex PCR; TCRdb stores just in-frame clones and leaves some out. The sample includes more than 70,000 clones, roughly 90% seen only once; the top ten take under 20%. Specimen: PBMCs. The genes are TRBV10-1 and TRBJ1-1; 8 bases are a match to TRBD1. The receptor's source is a man between 60 and 75 years old with lung cancer. CDR3 coding DNA: TGCGCCAGCACCGGACAGGGGAACACTGAAGCTTTCTTT. This codes for CASTGQGNTEAFF.